Included here is one T cell receptor beta chain sequence, with context. Its matching antigen is unknown. The trim removed 1 base at V and 4 bases at J, leaving 3 bases unmatched. The CDR3 extends over 15 amino acids. In germline, CDR1 is SGHTA, CDR2 FQGNSA. Regarding time point: healthy volunteer bleed at 6 weeks. Blood, whole and unfractionated, served as the source for total RNA extraction. These data belong to a study of human T cells and chemical hapten exposure. General study points: DPC sensitization left the count of TCRs above 1 in 1000 unchanged.

TCRdb processed the RACE reads anew with MiXCR; each CDR3 protein has one entry. This table has about 30,000 distinct CDR3 sequences, around 5.5% appearing once. The J gene is TRBJ1-5, the V gene TRBV7-2; 8 bases match TRBD1. The receptor was derived from a human donor in good health. Some clones in this sample may be carry-over from other donors' samples. Material for sequencing was whole blood. The CDR3 bases are TGTGCCAGCAGCTTAGTCAGGGGGCCAAATCAGCCCCAGCATTTT. Its protein product is CASSLVRGPNQPQHF.